Listed below are T cell receptor beta chains from one sample, sequenced in a study of early T cells in non-severe SARS-CoV-2 infection. Via MiXCR, TCRdb re-called the 5' RACE reads, giving one row per CDR3 protein. Found here are about 62,000 distinct CDR3 sequences, roughly a tenth of them singletons; the top ten hold approximately 1.1%. Sequencing was done on a sample of whole blood. The receptors come from an adult who was a healthcare worker with PCR-confirmed SARS-CoV-2 infection or an uninfected control (not recorded which). Each CDR3 is given with its conserved first and last residue.

J gene,V gene,CDR3 protein
TRBJ2-2,TRBV11-2,CASSLAGAFAGELFF
TRBJ2-2,TRBV20-1,CSAKYRATGELFF
TRBJ2-5,TRBV28,CASTRQGVETQYF
TRBJ2-3,TRBV27,CASSIRAGGSTDTQYF
TRBJ2-2,TRBV11-3,CASAGTGAGELFF
TRBJ2-3,TRBV2,CAFSRRGSKTDTQYF
TRBJ2-1,TRBV20-1,CSAQDRVGNEQFF
TRBJ2-3,TRBV3-1,CASSPPLGAYTQYF
TRBJ2-1,TRBV9,CASSPDRLVNDEQFF
TRBJ1-6,TRBV6-2/TRBV6-3,CASSAGPTNSPLHF
TRBJ1-2,TRBV28,CASSSPTGHGYTF
TRBJ1-2,TRBV13,CASSLGPRQANYGYTF
TRBJ1-5,TRBV15,CATSRAETGGPHF
TRBJ1-5,TRBV20-1,CSARDHWDPGQRNQPQHF
TRBJ2-2,TRBV2,CASNKQAGGTGELFF
TRBJ1-1,TRBV6-4,CASTDEAFF
TRBJ2-5,TRBV12-3/TRBV12-4,CASSPQGYETQYF
TRBJ1-5,TRBV20-1,CSAKGDRANQPQHF
TRBJ1-6,TRBV3-1,CASSQDSGGGNSPLHF
TRBJ1-1,TRBV11-2,CASSLPIWGVNTEAFF
TRBJ2-2,TRBV20-1,CSAQGGRPFTGELFF
TRBJ1-2,TRBV12-3/TRBV12-4,CASSSRGSYNYGYTF
TRBJ2-2,TRBV4-1,CASSQVKGWGRELFF
TRBJ2-2,TRBV6-4,CASSAKNTGELFF
TRBJ2-2,TRBV30,CAWRFADANTGELFF
TRBJ2-2,TRBV5-6,CASSFSTGELFF
TRBJ1-3,TRBV10-3,CAISRPSGNTIYF
TRBJ1-1,TRBV29-1,CSAEETEAFF
TRBJ1-2,TRBV3-1,CASSLGQKYGYTF
TRBJ1-6,TRBV3-1,CASSQEGHGPLHF
TRBJ1-5,TRBV18,CASTTFGDQPQHF
TRBJ1-2,TRBV3-1,CASRGQGAIGYTF
TRBJ2-1,TRBV11-3,CASSLGFGTSGSSSYNEQFF
TRBJ1-5,TRBV20-1,CSAPQGSNQPQHF
TRBJ1-4,TRBV4-1,CASSQDIRGRLFF
TRBJ2-2,TRBV5-6,CASSQTGTLIRIGELFF
TRBJ1-6,TRBV11-2,CASSLVKGPSNSPLHF
TRBJ1-2,TRBV29-1,CSVTGTVNYGYTF
TRBJ2-5,TRBV12-3/TRBV12-4,CASSFIGAGGETQYF